This is a list of T cell receptor beta chains from one sample in a study of PD-L1 blockade in urothelial cancer. TCRdb's table, derived via immunoSEQ multiplex PCR, lists solely in-frame clones and lacks some. The sample lists roughly 100,000 clones, over 75% occurring once. The sample here was PBMCs, taken around atezolizumab (anti-PD-L1) treatment. Source of these receptors: a man aged 50-59 years with urothelial cancer. The CDR3 runs from the conserved cysteine through the conserved F or W. Fields, in order: clone size, D gene, V gene, J gene, CDR3 DNA, CDR3 protein. D genes are given only for firm matches. Size tells how often a clone was seen (once, few, many) or the class of an expanded clone, and some rows leave it out.

size: -; D: -; V: TRBV6-6; J: TRBJ1-5; DNA: TGTGCCAGCAGCCCCGACAGTTTCGCCCAGCCCCAGCATTTT; CDR3: CASSPDSFAQPQHF
size: -; D: -; V: TRBV9; J: TRBJ2-7; DNA: TGTGCCAGCAGCCCCCGCACAGGTTTGGACGAGCAGTACTTC; CDR3: CASSPRTGLDEQYF
size: -; D: TRBD1; V: TRBV28; J: TRBJ2-1; DNA: TGTGCCAGCAGTTCGGGACAGAGAATAAACAATGAGCAGTTCTTC; CDR3: CASSSGQRINNEQFF
size: -; D: TRBD2; V: TRBV9; J: TRBJ2-7; DNA: TGTGCCAGCAGCCCTAGTCCCGGGACTAGCGGGAGGGCCCACGAGCAGTACTTC; CDR3: CASSPSPGTSGRAHEQYF
size: -; D: TRBD1; V: TRBV19; J: TRBJ1-4; DNA: TGTGCCAGTAGTATTAACGGACAGGGACGTGAAAAACTGTTTTTT; CDR3: CASSINGQGREKLFF
size: -; D: -; V: TRBV27; J: TRBJ1-6; DNA: TGTGCCAGCAGTTTAGGGGGGATATATAATTCACCCCTCCACTTT; CDR3: CASSLGGIYNSPLHF
size: few; D: -; V: TRBV18; J: TRBJ2-7; DNA: TGTGCCAGCTCATCCCTGAATGAGTACGAGCAGTACTTC; CDR3: CASSSLNEYEQYF
size: -; D: -; V: TRBV28; J: TRBJ2-7; DNA: TGTGCCAGCAGTTTATGGGGACAATCCTACGAGCAGTACTTC; CDR3: CASSLWGQSYEQYF
size: -; D: -; V: TRBV11-2; J: TRBJ1-6; DNA: TGTGCCAGCAGCCCCACAGGGTCGGGGAATTCACCCCTCCACTTT; CDR3: CASSPTGSGNSPLHF
size: -; D: TRBD2; V: TRBV9; J: TRBJ2-2; DNA: TGTGCCAGCAGCTCAACTAGCGGGAGCTTCGGGGAGCTGTTTTTT; CDR3: CASSSTSGSFGELFF
size: -; D: -; V: TRBV18; J: TRBJ1-3; DNA: TGTGCCAGCTCACCATTGGCGGCGGGTGCGTCTGGAAACACCATATATTTT; CDR3: CASSPLAAGASGNTIYF
size: -; D: TRBD1; V: TRBV6-5; J: TRBJ2-2; DNA: TGTGCCAGCAGCCAAACCGGGACAGGGGGCGGGGAGCTGTTTTTT; CDR3: CASSQTGTGGGELFF
size: -; D: TRBD2; V: TRBV7-8; J: TRBJ2-5; DNA: TGTGCCAGCAGCTTTGGGGGGGAGGGGACCCAGTACTTC; CDR3: CASSFGGEGTQYF
size: -; D: TRBD1; V: TRBV7-8; J: TRBJ2-5; DNA: TGTGCCAGCAGCCTGGAGAACAGGGGGCAGGGGACCCAGTACTTC; CDR3: CASSLENRGQGTQYF